The clone carrying this T cell receptor beta chain was seen more than once but under ten times. Its target is unknown. The ends were cut back, 4 bases at V and 7 bases at J, with 14 bases in the middle. There are 13 residues in the CDR3. CDR1 SGHTA and CDR2 FQGTGA come from the germline V gene. These data come from a study of T-cell memory formation after mild COVID-19. Regarding the study as a whole: In pre-infection memory, a portion of responding clones appeared, which suggested that cross-reactive memory joined. Day 15 to 85 contractors were CD4/CD8 balanced; later expanders leaned CD4+.

5'RACE primed at constant segments yielded TCR alpha and TCR beta cDNA libraries bearing sample barcodes and UMIs. TCRdb ran MiXCR on the 5' RACE reads and lists one entry per CDR3 protein. This table holds 80,000 to 130,000 distinct CDR3 sequences, approximately 12% found once. The gene calls are TRBV7-3 and TRBJ2-7; D might be TRBD1 (6 bases). This receptor was obtained from a man aged 18 to 30 who had mild COVID-19 (a few samples of this study predate the infection). Cell type and time point are not known. The sequenced material came from PBMCs or a T cell subset sorted from them (not recorded which). As DNA, the CDR3 is TGTGCCAGCAGCTCGACAGGACCGGGGGAGCAGTACTTC. Amino acids: CASSSTGPGEQYF.